These 2 T cell receptor beta chains share one sample of origin, sequenced in a study of beta chain features in type 1 diabetes. General study findings and limits: Significant though moderate, a shortening of TCRB CDR3s appeared in all four CD4+ subsets of Type 1 diabetes patients.

Their target antigens are unknown. Expressed TCRB transcripts were sequenced because the entire RNA isolate underwent reverse transcription. The data were produced by immunoSEQ multiplex PCR, yet TCRdb's version contains in-frame clones alone and is incomplete. The sample consists of 130,000 or so clones, 7.5% to 9.5% of them appearing once. Sequencing was done on a sample of central memory CD4+ T cells from blood. The receptors derive from a man aged 25-40 years with type 1 diabetes.

This clone has only a few counts. This chain uses TRBV7-2 with TRBJ2-7, with 13 bases matching TRBD2. V shed 5 bases and J 2 bases; nucleotides not matched to a gene: 12. Germline CDR1 reads SGHTA; CDR2 reads FQGNSA. The CDR3 has 18 amino acids. CDR3 sequence (DNA): TGTGCCAGCAGCAAGTCCGGGACTAGCGGGACCATTACCTACGAGCAGTACTTC. It yields the protein CASSKSGTSGTITYEQYF.

This clone was seen only a few times. J is TRBJ2-7 and V is TRBV6-6; 7 positions agree with TRBD1. CDR1 is MNHNY and CDR2 is SVGAGI in the germline V gene (reference sequence). V was clipped by 11 bases and J by 0 bases; unmatched bases: 7. CDR3 size: 13 residues. CDR3 sequence (DNA): TGTGCCGGGCGCCCAGGGGGCTCCTACGAGCAGTACTTC. Protein: CAGRPGGSYEQYF.